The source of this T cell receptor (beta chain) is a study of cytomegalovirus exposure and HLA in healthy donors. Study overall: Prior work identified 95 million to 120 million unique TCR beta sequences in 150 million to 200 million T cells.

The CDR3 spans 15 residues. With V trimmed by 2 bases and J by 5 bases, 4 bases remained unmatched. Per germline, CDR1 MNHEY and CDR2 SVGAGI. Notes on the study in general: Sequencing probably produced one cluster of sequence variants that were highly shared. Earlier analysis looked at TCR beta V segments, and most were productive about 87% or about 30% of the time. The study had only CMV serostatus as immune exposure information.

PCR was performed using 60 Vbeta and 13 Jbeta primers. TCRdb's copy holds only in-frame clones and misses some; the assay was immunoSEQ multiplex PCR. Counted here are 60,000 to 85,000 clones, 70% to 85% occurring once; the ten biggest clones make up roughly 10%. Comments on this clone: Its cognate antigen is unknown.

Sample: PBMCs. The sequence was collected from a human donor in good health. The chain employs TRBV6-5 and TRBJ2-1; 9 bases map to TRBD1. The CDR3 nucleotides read TGTGCCAGCAGTTACGGGACAGGGTACCACAATGAGCAGTTCTTC. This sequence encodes CASSYGTGYHNEQFF.